One sample yielded the 31 T cell receptor beta chains listed below, sequenced in a study of CD8 T cells in Susac syndrome. Random hexamers were used to reverse transcribe the RNA input (about 0.5 to 1 ug). TCRdb fed the immunoSEQ multiplex PCR reads into MiXCR, producing one record per CDR3 protein. This repertoire shows about 110,000 distinct CDR3 sequences, about 96% found once; its top ten account for 0.096%. Sequenced input: CD4+ T cells from PBMCs. The origin of the receptors is a human donor in good health.

The gene calls are TRBV4-3 and TRBJ2-1, with D uncertain. CDR1 and CDR2 from the germline V gene are LGHNA and YSLEER. CDR3 length: 13 residues. Trimming stripped 0 bases from V and 7 bases from J, with 7 bases between. The CDR3 DNA follows: TGCGCCAGCAGCCAAGATCGGAGTAATGAGCAGTTCTTC. It yields the protein CASSQDRSNEQFF.

The chain employs TRBV7-8 and TRBJ2-1; 13 bases are a match to TRBD2. This CDR3 has 15 residues. V lost 3 bases, J lost 6 bases, and 2 bases stayed unmatched. The germline V gene encodes CDR1 SGHVS and CDR2 FQNEAQ. CDR3 coding DNA: TGTGCCAGCAGCTTCACTAGCGGGAGGGGCAATGAGCAGTTCTTC. This codes for CASSFTSGRGNEQFF.

The CDR3, as DNA: TGTGCCAGTAGTTTTAGCAATCAGCCCCAGCATTTT. It specifies CASSFSNQPQHF. The rearrangement joins TRBV19 to TRBJ1-5; D gene unclear. The length of the CDR3 is 12 residues. V lost 5 bases to trimming and J lost 0 bases, with 2 bases between them. CDR1 is LNHDA and CDR2 is SQIVND in the germline V gene (reference sequence).

This rearrangement joins TRBV4-3 to TRBJ2-3, with D unclear. CDR3 length: 15 residues. Deletions cut 1 base from V and 2 bases from J, with 10 bases between. Per germline, CDR1 LGHNA and CDR2 YSLEER. The CDR3: CASSQGHEVTDTQYF. The CDR3 DNA is TGCGCCAGCAGCCAAGGGCACGAAGTCACAGATACGCAGTATTTT.

The chain recombines TRBV3-1 with TRBJ1-1; D is undetermined. The germline V gene has CDR1 LGHDT and CDR2 YNNKEL (reference sequence). This CDR3 has 15 residues. Trimming took 2 bases from V and 1 from J, leaving 11 bases between them. As DNA, the CDR3 is TGTGCCAGCAGCCAATTGCCGGTTTCGAACACTGAAGCTTTCTTT. As protein: CASSQLPVSNTEAFF. The full variable domain, in which reference TRBV3-1 and TRBJ1-1 provide the parts outside the CDR3, is DTAVSQTPKYLVTQMGNDKSIKCEQNLGHDTMYWYKQDSKKFLKIMFSYNNKELIINETVPNRFSPKSPDKAHLNLHINSLELGDSAVYFCASSQLPVSNTEAFFGQGTRLTVV.

Only one count was recorded for this clonotype. The chain is built from TRBV9 and TRBJ1-6, with D possibly TRBD1 on 6 matching bases. V dropped 3 bases and J dropped 7 bases, with 8 bases sitting between them. Germline V gene data show CDR1 as SGDLS and CDR2 as YYNGEE. This CDR3 has 13 amino acids. CDR3 coding DNA: TGTGCCAGCAGCGCCACAGGGAATTCACCCCTCCACTTT. Amino acid sequence: CASSATGNSPLHF. Full variable domain (missing parts from reference TRBV9 and TRBJ1-6): DSGVTQTPKHLITATGQRVTLRCSPRSGDLSVYWYQQSLDQGLQFLIQYYNGEERAKGNILERFSAQQFPDLHSELNLSSLELGDSALYFCASSATGNSPLHFGNGTRLTVT.

This clonotype was observed once. The V and J genes are TRBV3-1 and TRBJ1-6; D is unresolved. The CDR3 covers 15 residues. V lost 0 bases to trimming and J lost 8 bases, with 11 bases between them. The germline gives CDR1 LGHDT, CDR2 YNNKEL (reference sequence). For the CDR3, the DNA is TGTGCCAGCAGCCAAGATCGACCGAGATATTCACCCCTCCACTTT. Translation gives CASSQDRPRYSPLHF. Full variable domain (rest looked up from reference TRBV3-1 and TRBJ1-6): DTAVSQTPKYLVTQMGNDKSIKCEQNLGHDTMYWYKQDSKKFLKIMFSYNNKELIINETVPNRFSPKSPDKAHLNLHINSLELGDSAVYFCASSQDRPRYSPLHFGNGTRLTVT.

The chain has TRBV9 and TRBJ2-3; D unresolved. Per germline, CDR1 SGDLS and CDR2 YYNGEE. The CDR3 extends over 14 amino acids. V was shortened by 1 base and J by 4 bases, with 10 bases between the two germline ends. The CDR3 is CASSVYLTADTQYF. The DNA of the CDR3 is TGTGCCAGCAGCGTATATTTAACCGCAGATACGCAGTATTTT.

The chain is built from TRBV7-9 and TRBJ1-1; D is unresolved. The germline V and J ends were trimmed by 0 bases and 8 bases, with 16 bases remaining between them. Germline values: CDR1 SEHNR, CDR2 FQNEAQ (reference sequence). The CDR3 consists of 15 residues. CDR3 amino acids: CASSLAASNTEEAFF. The CDR3 nucleotides are TGTGCCAGCAGCTTAGCCGCGTCGAACACTGAAGAAGCTTTCTTT.

The V call is TRBV12-3 or TRBV12-4, the J call TRBJ2-3; perhaps TRBD2 as D (6 bases). There are 14 residues in the CDR3. Trimming removed 2 bases at V and 0 bases at J, with 6 bases between. In DNA form, the CDR3 reads TGTGCCAGCAGTTTAAGCGGGAGCACAGATACGCAGTATTTT. As protein: CASSLSGSTDTQYF.

The table lists this clonotype with a count of one. The rearrangement uses TRBV6-5 and TRBJ2-1, with D possibly matching TRBD2 (6 bases). Germline V gene sequence: CDR1 MNHEY, CDR2 SVGAGI. The CDR3 has 13 residues. Between the trimmed V and J ends, which lost 5 bases and 6 bases, there was a span of 11 bases. Here the CDR3 reads CASSGTGPNEQFF. CDR3 DNA sequence: TGTGCCAGCAGTGGGACTGGCCCCAATGAGCAGTTCTTC.

The V and J genes are TRBV20-1 and TRBJ2-2; 8 bases fit TRBD1. Germline trimming cut 6 bases from V and 7 bases from J; bases unmatched to any gene: 13. CDR3 length: 15 residues. Looked up from germline, CDR1 is DFQATT and CDR2 is SNEGSKA (reference sequence). CDR3 sequence: CSAWTGTRGGGELFF. The CDR3 region has the DNA TGCAGTGCATGGACAGGGACCCGCGGAGGCGGGGAGCTGTTTTTT.

The chain recombines TRBV18 with TRBJ1-2; 7 nucleotides align to TRBD1. J lost 4 bases, V lost 4 bases, and 6 bases had no gene match. Per the germline V gene, CDR1 is KGHSH and CDR2 is LQKENI. This CDR3 comprises 14 residues. CDR3 in amino acids: CASSQGAGLYGYTF. The DNA of the CDR3 is TGTGCCAGCTCACAGGGGGCAGGGCTCTATGGCTACACCTTC. The full variable domain, completed using reference TRBV18 and TRBJ1-2, is NAGVMQNPRHLVRRRGQEARLRCSPMKGHSHVYWYRQLPEEGLKFMVYLQKENIIDESGMPKERFSAEFPKEGPSILRIQQVVRGDSAAYFCASSQGAGLYGYTFGSGTRLTVV.

The gene calls are TRBV10-2 and TRBJ2-5; 10 nucleotides align to TRBD2. This CDR3 contains 17 residues. The trim removed 2 bases at V and 1 base at J, leaving 7 bases unmatched. The germline CDR1 and CDR2 sequences are WSHSY and SAAADI. The CDR3 is CASSEKTSGTIQETQYF. The CDR3 region has the DNA TGCGCCAGCAGTGAGAAAACTAGCGGGACGATCCAAGAGACCCAGTACTTC.

This chain links TRBV5-6 with TRBJ2-7; TRBD1 matches 7 bases. This CDR3 spans 18 amino acids. J was trimmed by 0 bases and V by 1 base; bases with no gene match: 13. Germline CDR1 reads SGHDT; CDR2 reads YYEEEE. CDR3 sequence (DNA): TGTGCCAGCAGCTTGAGGGGGCGCGTGGGGTGGGGCTCCTACGAGCAGTACTTC. Protein: CASSLRGRVGWGSYEQYF.

The CDR3 is CSARLGPTPNTEAFF. CDR3 coding DNA: TGCAGTGCTAGGTTAGGGCCGACACCGAACACTGAAGCTTTCTTT. The genes are TRBV20-1 and TRBJ1-1; D is uncertain. The CDR3 totals 15 residues. V gave up 3 bases and J gave up 1 base, with 15 bases separating them. Germline CDR1 reads DFQATT; CDR2 reads SNEGSKA (reference sequence).

V usage is TRBV29-1 and J usage is TRBJ2-7; tentatively, D is TRBD1 (6 bases). The length of the CDR3 is 14 residues. Germline loops: CDR1 SQVTM, CDR2 ANQGSEA. V was pared by 5 bases and J by 1 base, with 15 bases between. CDR3 in amino acids: CSVSGVTSSYEQYF. CDR3 in DNA: TGCAGCGTTTCAGGGGTCACCTCGTCCTACGAGCAGTACTTC.

This chain joins TRBV2 and TRBJ1-4; D is perhaps TRBD1 (5 bases). V lost 5 bases and J lost 4, with 17 bases in between. CDR1 and CDR2 (germline): SNHLY, FYNNEI. This CDR3 has 16 residues. CDR3 nucleotides: TGTGCCAGCAGTCCCCGGGGAGACAGCATTAATGAAAAACTGTTTTTT. This gives the protein CASSPRGDSINEKLFF.

V and J are TRBV5-6 and TRBJ1-1; D ambiguous. CDR3 length: 11 amino acids. CDR1 and CDR2 (germline): SGHDT, YYEEEE. V gave up 1 base and J gave up 11 bases, with 9 bases separating them. This CDR3 reads CASSLLGRAFF. The CDR3 DNA reads as TGTGCCAGCAGCTTGCTAGGAAGGGCTTTCTTT.

The chain has TRBV27 and TRBJ2-7; D is possibly TRBD1 (6 bases). The CDR3 spans 13 residues. V lost 6 bases, J lost 2 bases, and 11 bases lay in between. The germline V gene has CDR1 MNHEY and CDR2 SMNVEV (reference sequence). CDR3 nucleotides: TGTGCCAGCAGCAGGGGTAGGGCCTACGAGCAGTACTTC. Protein sequence: CASSRGRAYEQYF.

The rearrangement links TRBV6-1 to TRBJ2-7, with 8 bases that match TRBD2. V shed 6 bases, J shed 11 bases, and the junction held 9 bases outside the gene matches. CDR1 and CDR2 (germline): MNHNS, SASEGT. The CDR3 contains 12 residues. The CDR3 region has the DNA TGTGCCAGCAGCCAGTCCGGGACTAGAGAGTACTTC. Amino acids: CASSQSGTREYF.

The chain joins TRBV6-1 to TRBJ1-2; tentatively, D is TRBD1 (6 bases). V was trimmed by 5 bases and J by 6 bases, leaving 22 bases between them. Germline V gene data show CDR1 as MNHNS and CDR2 as SASEGT. This CDR3 region has 16 residues. The CDR3 DNA follows: TGTGCCAGCAGTCAGCTCCCCGGGGGAAGGGGGGATGGCTACACCTTC. Protein: CASSQLPGGRGDGYTF.

The genes are TRBV2 and TRBJ1-5; 8 positions match TRBD1. The CDR3 is made up of 13 amino acids. Germline trimming cut 5 bases from V and 7 bases from J; bases unmatched to any gene: 4. Germline lookup yields CDR1 SNHLY and CDR2 FYNNEI. The CDR3 loop reads CASSSGGLQPQHF. The CDR3 region has the DNA TGTGCCAGCAGTTCAGGGGGCTTGCAGCCCCAGCATTTT.

This chain joins TRBV6-2 or TRBV6-3 and TRBJ2-7; D is perhaps TRBD2 (5 bases). Germline CDR1 reads MNHEY; CDR2 reads SVGEGT. V was pared by 8 bases and J by 5 bases, with 25 bases between. The CDR3 runs to 16 residues. DNA of the CDR3: TGTGCCAGCCGATTGACGAGACTAATGGCTGGCGACGAGCAGTACTTC. Amino acids: CASRLTRLMAGDEQYF.

The chain links TRBV18 to TRBJ2-5; TRBD2 matches 14 bases. The germline V gene encodes CDR1 KGHSH and CDR2 LQKENI. With V trimmed by 3 bases and J by 5 bases, 5 bases remained unmatched. This CDR3 comprises 16 residues. The CDR3 here is CASSPTSGRGRETQYF. The CDR3 nucleotides read TGTGCCAGCTCACCGACTAGCGGGAGGGGACGTGAGACCCAGTACTTC.

The genes are TRBV6-1 and TRBJ2-5; 7 bases are shared with TRBD2. After removal of 6 bases from V and 4 bases from J, the junction contained 8 bases not matched to a gene. The CDR3 has 14 amino acids. The germline V gene has CDR1 MNHNS and CDR2 SASEGT. The CDR3 sequence is CASRRDPGGETQYF. The DNA of the CDR3 is TGTGCCAGCAGGAGGGACCCGGGGGGAGAGACCCAGTACTTC.

This chain uses TRBV5-1 with TRBJ2-1, with TRBD2 matching 10 bases. CDR3 length equals 17 residues. Germline assignment: CDR1 SGHRS and CDR2 YFSETQ. The V segment lost 0 bases and the J segment 4 bases; nucleotides outside the gene matches: 7. CDR3 loop: CASSLGSIAGGYNEQFF. In nucleotides, the CDR3 is TGCGCCAGCAGCTTGGGAAGCATAGCGGGGGGATACAATGAGCAGTTCTTC.

The J gene is TRBJ1-1, the V gene TRBV28, with D possibly matching TRBD1 (6 bases). V gave up 3 bases and J gave up 11 bases, with 13 bases separating them. The CDR3 length is 12 residues. CDR1 MDHEN and CDR2 SYDVKM come from the germline V gene. CDR3 sequence reads: CASSFTGSRAFF. As DNA, the CDR3 is TGTGCCAGCAGTTTTACAGGGAGTCGTGCTTTCTTT.

The chain uses TRBV7-9 and TRBJ2-7; D call uncertain. Germline V CDR1 and CDR2: SEHNR, FQNEAQ (reference sequence). V was clipped by 6 bases and J by 4 bases, with 10 bases between them. This CDR3 has 12 amino acids. In DNA form, the CDR3 reads TGTGCCAGCAGGTCGGAAGGGTACGAGCAGTACTTC. This encodes CASRSEGYEQYF.

This clonotype was seen just once. This chain uses TRBV7-2 with TRBJ2-7; D uncertain. Germline CDR1 and CDR2: SGHTA and FQGNSA. This CDR3 spans 13 amino acids. V was pared by 1 base and J by 5 bases, with 9 bases between. The CDR3 nucleotides read TGTGCCAGCAGCTTAGTCGTTTGGGACGAGCAGTACTTC. Protein: CASSLVVWDEQYF.

The rearrangement uses TRBV5-4 and TRBJ2-7; D gene uncertain. From germline, CDR1 is SGHNT and CDR2 YYREEE (reference sequence). The CDR3 is 15 residues long. Between the trimmed V and J ends, which lost 0 bases and 3 bases, there was a span of 13 bases. The chain's CDR3 is CASSLVSRFGYEQYF. The CDR3 DNA is TGTGCCAGCAGCTTGGTATCCAGGTTTGGCTACGAGCAGTACTTC.